These T cell receptor beta chains were read from a single sample in a study of blood T cell repertoires in COVID-19. Data came from immunoSEQ multiplex PCR; TCRdb stores just in-frame clones and leaves some out. This table has approximately 150,000 clones, less than 90% appearing once. Specimen: PBMCs or T cells enriched from blood (not recorded which). The origin of the receptors is a woman between 50 and 59 years old who had recovered from COVID-19. Each CDR3 is given with its conserved first and last residue. A D gene is named only where the DNA matches it firmly. Clone size is stated in some rows and not others, as once, few, many or a class when expanded.

v_call	clone_size	d_call	j_call	cdr3_nt	cdr3_aa
TRBV27	.	TRBD2	TRBJ2-2	TGTGCCAGCAGGCTAGCGGGAGTAGTTACCGGGGAGCTGTTTTTT	CASRLAGVVTGELFF
TRBV29-1	.	TRBD2	TRBJ2-1	TGCAGCGTTGCGTGGGCTAGCGGGAGCAGTGAGCAGTTCTTC	CSVAWASGSSEQFF
TRBV19	.	TRBD1	TRBJ1-1	TGTGCCAGTAGTAACCCGCTGGGACAGCCGAACACTGAAGCTTTCTTT	CASSNPLGQPNTEAFF
TRBV5-1	.	TRBD2	TRBJ2-7	TGCGCCAGCGCAGACTTGACTAGCGGGTCTTACGAGCAGTACTTC	CASADLTSGSYEQYF
TRBV7-9	.	.	TRBJ1-2	TGTGCCAGCAGCTTAATTACAGGGAGGGACACTGTCTACACCTTC	CASSLITGRDTVYTF
TRBV19	.	TRBD2	TRBJ2-1	TGTGCCAGTAGTATCGCCAGCGGGAGTTCGTATGAGCAGTTCTTC	CASSIASGSSYEQFF
TRBV4-1	.	TRBD1	TRBJ2-5	TGCGCCAGCAGCCAAGGCAGGGGGTGGGAGACCCAGTACTTC	CASSQGRGWETQYF
TRBV7-3	once	TRBD2	TRBJ2-3	TGTGCCAGCAGCTTAGGACCGTATACTAGCGCCACAGATACGCAGTATTTT	CASSLGPYTSATDTQYF
TRBV19	.	TRBD1	TRBJ1-1	TGTGCCAGTACCCTAGGGACAGATCATGCTTTCTTT	CASTLGTDHAFF
TRBV15	.	.	TRBJ1-5	TGTGCCACCAGCATAGAACACAGGGCTTCGAGTCAGCCCCAGCATTTT	CATSIEHRASSQPQHF
TRBV27	.	.	TRBJ2-6	TGTGCCAGCAGTTTAGAGGGCCCCTCTGGGGCCAACGTCCTGACTTTC	CASSLEGPSGANVLTF
TRBV6-5	.	.	TRBJ2-3	TGTGCCAGCAGTTACTCATGGGAAGAGGGAGATACGCAGTATTTT	CASSYSWEEGDTQYF
TRBV2	.	.	TRBJ2-4	TGTGCCAGCAGTGGCCCCAGGGCGGGGGCCAAAAACATTCAGTACTTC	CASSGPRAGAKNIQYF
TRBV9	.	TRBD2	TRBJ2-1	TGTGCCAGCAGCGACGGGACTAGCGGGCCTCGTGAGCAGTTCTTC	CASSDGTSGPREQFF
TRBV4-2	.	TRBD1	TRBJ1-1	TGTGCCAGCAGCCATCCGACAGGGGATAACACTGAAGCTTTCTTT	CASSHPTGDNTEAFF
TRBV7-3	.	TRBD2	TRBJ2-3	TGTGCCAGCAGCTTAGGGACTAGCGGGAGGGGAGATACGCAGTATTTT	CASSLGTSGRGDTQYF
TRBV27	.	.	TRBJ1-6	TGTGCCAGCAGTGGAGGGGACCGCAATAATTCACCCCTCCACTTT	CASSGGDRNNSPLHF
TRBV3-1/TRBV3-2	.	TRBD2	TRBJ2-1	TGTGCCAGCAGCCAAGACTCACTAGCGGGGGGGCGGGAGCAGTTCTTC	CASSQDSLAGGREQFF
TRBV3-1/TRBV3-2	once	TRBD1	TRBJ1-5	TGTGCCAGCAGCCGAGGACAGGGAGGCAATCAGCCCCAGCATTTT	CASSRGQGGNQPQHF
TRBV3-1/TRBV3-2	.	.	TRBJ1-5	TGTGCCAGCAGTTACCAGGGTAGCAATCAGCCCCAGCATTTT	CASSYQGSNQPQHF
TRBV7-9	.	.	TRBJ2-7	TGTGCCAGCAGCAACCGGGGGGCCGAGCAGTACTTC	CASSNRGAEQYF
TRBV6-1	.	.	TRBJ1-5	TGTGCCAGCAGTGAAGACCTCCGTGGGGCCAATCAGCCCCAGCATTTT	CASSEDLRGANQPQHF
TRBV14	.	.	TRBJ2-3	TGTGCCAGCAGCCGTAGCCTCACAGATACGCAGTATTTT	CASSRSLTDTQYF
TRBV7-9	.	TRBD2	TRBJ2-2	TGTGCCAGCAGCTTACCAACGTCTAGCGGAACCGGGGAGCTGTTTTTT	CASSLPTSSGTGELFF
TRBV19	.	TRBD1	TRBJ1-2	TGTGCCAGTAATCCGGACAGGGGATATGGCTACACCTTC	CASNPDRGYGYTF
TRBV6-5	.	.	TRBJ1-1	TGTGCCATGGGGAGGGAAACAGGACGTGAAGCTTTCTTT	CAMGRETGREAFF
TRBV3-1/TRBV3-2	.	TRBD2	TRBJ2-1	TGTGCCAGCAGCCAAGTGCGGGAGCCTTACAATGAGCAGTTCTTC	CASSQVREPYNEQFF
TRBV7-2	.	.	TRBJ2-1	TGTGCCAGCAGCTCAAGATTTAAAACAACCCCCTACAATGAGCAGTTCTTC	CASSSRFKTTPYNEQFF
TRBV29-1	.	.	TRBJ1-2	TGCAGCGCTCGCCCGAGCGGGGCCAACTATGGCTACACCTTC	CSARPSGANYGYTF
TRBV19	.	TRBD1	TRBJ1-2	TGTGCCAGTAGTATGTGGGAACAGGGGTACTATGGCTACACCTTC	CASSMWEQGYYGYTF
TRBV6-2/TRBV6-3	.	.	TRBJ1-5	TGTGCCAGCAGTAACGGACGGGGAAATCAGCCCCAGCATTTT	CASSNGRGNQPQHF
TRBV24-1	.	TRBD1	TRBJ1-1	TGTGCCACCAGTGAACCGACAGGGTTGAACACTGAAGCTTTCTTT	CATSEPTGLNTEAFF
TRBV19	.	.	TRBJ1-1	TGTGCCAGTAGCGCCCGGCGGGCCCCTGAAGCTTTCTTT	CASSARRAPEAFF
TRBV19	.	.	TRBJ1-5	TGTGCCAGTAGTATAGATCCTCAGTTCAATCAGCCCCAGCATTTT	CASSIDPQFNQPQHF
TRBV9	.	TRBD2	TRBJ2-1	TGTGCCAGCAGCGTAGCATCTCGGACAGCTAGCGGGAGGGAGTCCTACAATGAGCAGTTCTTC	CASSVASRTASGRESYNEQFF
TRBV19	.	TRBD2	TRBJ2-7	TGTGCCAGTAGTGCCGGGACTAGCGGGGGGGCCCAGAAAGAGCAGTACTTC	CASSAGTSGGAQKEQYF
TRBV28	.	.	TRBJ1-2	TGTGCCAGCAGCCAGGGAAACTATGGCTACACCTTC	CASSQGNYGYTF
TRBV19	.	.	TRBJ1-1	TGTGCCAGTAGTTCGGCAGGGATGAACACTGAAGCTTTCTTT	CASSSAGMNTEAFF
TRBV21-1	.	.	TRBJ1-3	TGTGCCAGCACATCCAGGGTCCTCCACTCTGGAAACACCATATATTTT	CASTSRVLHSGNTIYF
TRBV7-2	.	TRBD2	TRBJ2-1	TGTGCCAGCAGCTTTAGGACTAGCGGGGGGGCGGGTGAGCAGTTCTTC	CASSFRTSGGAGEQFF
TRBV19	.	TRBD2	TRBJ2-1	TGTGCCAGTAGGAAAGCGGGAGGTAGTGATGAGCAGTTCTTC	CASRKAGGSDEQFF
TRBV5-5	.	.	TRBJ1-3	TGTGCCAGCACCCCAGTTACTGGAAACACCATATATTTT	CASTPVTGNTIYF
TRBV19	.	.	TRBJ2-7	TGTGCCAGTAGTATTAACTCAGGGTTAAAGACCTACGAGCAGTACTTC	CASSINSGLKTYEQYF